This T cell receptor (beta chain) was recovered during a study of shared clonotypes between healthy human individuals. Clones were sequenced by immunoSEQ multiplex PCR, and TCRdb holds only the in-frame ones, with some missing. The sample records some 470,000 clones, 70% to 80% being singletons. Germline trimming cut 3 bases from V and 3 bases from J; bases unmatched to any gene: 4. CDR3 length equals 14 residues. Germline V gene sequence: CDR1 SQVTM, CDR2 ANQGSEA. The J gene is TRBJ2-7, the V gene TRBV29-1, with TRBD1 identical over 11 bases. The source is a woman aged 35 to 49 in good health. Some clones in this sample may be carry-over from other donors' samples. The sample was PBMCs. The CDR3 region has the DNA TGCAGCGTTGACTCGGGACAGGGGGTCTACGAGCAGTACTTC. Its protein is CSVDSGQGVYEQYF.